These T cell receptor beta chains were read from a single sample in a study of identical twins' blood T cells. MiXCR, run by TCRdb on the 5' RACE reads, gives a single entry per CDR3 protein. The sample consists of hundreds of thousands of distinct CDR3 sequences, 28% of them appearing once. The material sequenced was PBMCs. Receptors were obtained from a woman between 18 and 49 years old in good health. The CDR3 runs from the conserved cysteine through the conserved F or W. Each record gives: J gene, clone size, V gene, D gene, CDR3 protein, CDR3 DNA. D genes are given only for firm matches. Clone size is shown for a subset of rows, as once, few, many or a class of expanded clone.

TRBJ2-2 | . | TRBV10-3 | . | CAISGTGGDTGELFF | TGTGCCATCAGTGGGACTGGCGGTGACACCGGGGAGCTGTTTTTT
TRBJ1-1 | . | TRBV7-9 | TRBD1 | CASSARGTDNTEAFF | TGTGCCAGCAGCGCCCGGGGGACAGATAACACTGAAGCTTTCTTT
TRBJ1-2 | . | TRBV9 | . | CASGPDNYGYTF | TGTGCCAGCGGGCCTGATAACTATGGCTACACCTTC
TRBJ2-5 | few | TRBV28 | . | CASCRQTQETQYF | TGTGCCAGCTGCCGACAGACTCAAGAGACCCAGTACTTC
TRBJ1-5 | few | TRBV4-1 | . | CASSQAGQGNQPQHF | TGCGCCAGCAGCCAAGCGGGGCAGGGGAATCAGCCCCAGCATTTT
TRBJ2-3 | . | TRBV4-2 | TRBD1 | CASSRGTGGSQIDTQYF | TGTGCCAGCAGCCGAGGGACAGGGGGGTCTCAGATTGATACGCAGTATTTT
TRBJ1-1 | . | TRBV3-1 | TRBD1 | CASTPSDRDVKAFF | TGTGCCAGCACCCCCTCGGACAGGGACGTCAAAGCTTTCTTT
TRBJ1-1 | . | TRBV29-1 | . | CSARRQVNTEAFF | TGCAGCGCAAGGCGACAGGTGAACACTGAAGCTTTCTTT
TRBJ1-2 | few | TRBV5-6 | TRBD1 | CASRRITGAGYTF | TGTGCCAGCAGAAGAATTACAGGGGCCGGCTACACCTTC
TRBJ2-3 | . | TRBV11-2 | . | CASSLDLAQTTDTQYF | TGTGCCAGCAGCTTAGATCTAGCTCAGACCACAGATACGCAGTATTTT
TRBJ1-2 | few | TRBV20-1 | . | CSARDTRNYGYTF | TGCAGTGCTAGAGACACCCGTAACTATGGCTACACCTTC
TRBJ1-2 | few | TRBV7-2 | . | CASSLVGTGTNYGYTF | TGTGCCAGCAGCTTAGTCGGGACCGGTACTAACTATGGCTACACCTTC
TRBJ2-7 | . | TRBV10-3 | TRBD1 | CAISTNRGGDEQYF | TGTGCCATCAGTACGAACAGGGGTGGCGACGAGCAGTACTTC
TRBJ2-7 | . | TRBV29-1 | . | CSGRGVVGNEQYF | TGCAGCGGCCGAGGCGTTGTGGGAAACGAGCAGTACTTC
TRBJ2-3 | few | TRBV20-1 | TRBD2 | CSARDGGGGDTQYF | TGCAGTGCTAGAGATGGCGGGGGTGGGGATACGCAGTATTTT
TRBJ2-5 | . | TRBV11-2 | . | CASSSQRASETQYF | TGTGCCAGCAGCTCCCAGAGAGCGAGCGAGACCCAGTACTTC
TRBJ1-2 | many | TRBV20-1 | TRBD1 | CSASGQDYGYTF | TGCAGTGCTAGCGGACAGGACTATGGCTACACCTTC
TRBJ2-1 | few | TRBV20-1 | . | CSAGRLSEQFF | TGCAGTGCTGGGCGTTTGAGTGAGCAGTTCTTC
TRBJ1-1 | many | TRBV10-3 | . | CAISESGGLGNTEAFF | TGTGCCATCAGTGAGTCGGGGGGGTTAGGGAACACTGAAGCTTTCTTT
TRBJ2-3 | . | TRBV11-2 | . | CASSLVIDTQYF | TGTGCCAGCAGCTTAGTCATAGATACGCAGTATTTT
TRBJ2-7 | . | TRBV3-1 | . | CASSHLMDEQYF | TGTGCCAGCAGCCATCTGATGGACGAGCAGTACTTC
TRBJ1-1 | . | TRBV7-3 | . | CAGSLTSANTEAFF | TGTGCCGGCAGCTTAACCTCAGCGAACACTGAAGCTTTCTTT
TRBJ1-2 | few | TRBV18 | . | CASSPNQVSAGYTF | TGTGCCAGCTCACCCAACCAGGTTTCGGCTGGCTACACCTTC
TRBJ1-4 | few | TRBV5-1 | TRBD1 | CASSGGRGHNEKLFF | TGCGCCAGCAGCGGGGGAAGGGGGCATAATGAAAAACTGTTTTTT
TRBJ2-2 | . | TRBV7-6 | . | CASSPSSYFLRELFF | TGTGCCAGCAGCCCTAGCTCTTACTTTCTCCGGGAGCTGTTTTTT
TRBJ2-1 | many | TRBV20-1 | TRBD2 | CRGTSGNNEQFF | TGCAGGGGGACTAGCGGAAACAATGAGCAGTTCTTC
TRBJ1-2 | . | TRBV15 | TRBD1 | CATSRVSGQGVLYGYTF | TGTGCCACCAGCAGAGTGAGTGGCCAGGGGGTCCTCTATGGCTACACCTTC
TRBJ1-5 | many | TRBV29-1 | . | CSVRVVENQPQHF | TGCAGCGTTCGGGTTGTGGAGAATCAGCCCCAGCATTTT
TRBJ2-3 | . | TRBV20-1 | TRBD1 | CSAYRDRATDTQYF | TGCAGTGCTTACCGGGACAGGGCCACAGATACGCAGTATTTT
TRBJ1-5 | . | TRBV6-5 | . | CASRVTGLGNQPQHF | TGTGCCAGCAGGGTTACAGGGTTGGGCAATCAGCCCCAGCATTTT
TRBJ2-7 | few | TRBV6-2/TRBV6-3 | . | CASSWTARYEQYF | TGTGCCAGCAGTTGGACAGCACGCTACGAGCAGTACTTC
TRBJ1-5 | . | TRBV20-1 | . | CSAFAGSRSNQPQHF | TGCAGTGCTTTCGCTGGGTCCCGCAGCAATCAGCCCCAGCATTTT
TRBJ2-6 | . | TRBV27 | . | CASSPILQVSGANVLTF | TGTGCCAGCAGTCCCATCCTACAGGTCTCTGGGGCCAACGTCCTGACTTTC
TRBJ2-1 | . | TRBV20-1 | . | CSARLSSYNEQFF | TGCAGTGCTAGACTAAGCTCCTACAATGAGCAGTTCTTC
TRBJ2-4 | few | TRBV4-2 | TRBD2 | CASSQETGGTIQYF | TGTGCCAGCAGCCAAGAGACGGGGGGGACCATTCAGTACTTC
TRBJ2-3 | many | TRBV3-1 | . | CASSPVGGLTDTQYF | TGTGCCAGCAGCCCAGTCGGGGGACTCACAGATACGCAGTATTTT